This is a list of T cell receptor beta chains from one sample in a study of radiotherapy plus CTLA-4 blockade in lung cancer. Generated by immunoSEQ multiplex PCR, the TCRdb table keeps only in-frame clones and is missing some. Of about 51,000 clones in the sample, about 76% are singletons; the top ten hold 7.5% to 9.5%. Sequencing was performed on peripheral blood, taken from a patient treated with radiotherapy plus ipilimumab. These receptor sequences come from a human donor with non-small cell lung cancer who had a complete response to radiotherapy plus ipilimumab. CDR3s include the opening cysteine and the closing phenylalanine or tryptophan. A D gene is named only where the DNA matches it firmly. Not all rows give a size; the values are once, few, many and, for expanded clones, a class.

cdr3_aa,cdr3_nt,clone_size,cdr3_length,j_call,d_call,v_call
CACPTQNTEAFF,TGTGCCTGCCCTACCCAGAACACTGAAGCTTTCTTT,-,12,TRBJ1-1,-,TRBV6-5
CASSKEGRDLSYTF,TGTGCCAGTAGTAAGGAGGGTCGGGATCTGAGCTACACCTTC,-,14,TRBJ1-2,-,TRBV19
CASSQYTSAKETQYF,TGTGCCAGCTCACAATATACTAGCGCGAAAGAGACCCAGTACTTC,-,15,TRBJ2-5,TRBD2,TRBV18
CASSYSDRVNEKLFF,TGTGCCAGCAGTTACTCAGACAGGGTTAATGAAAAACTGTTTTTT,-,15,TRBJ1-4,TRBD1,TRBV6-6
CASSQDTGDNEQFF,TGTGCCAGCAGCCAAGACACGGGGGACAATGAGCAGTTCTTC,-,14,TRBJ2-1,-,TRBV14
CAISESAREGTQYF,TGTGCCATCAGTGAGTCAGCCAGGGAAGGGACCCAGTACTTC,few,14,TRBJ2-5,-,TRBV10-3
CTSSHRDRGSGEKLFF,TGCACCAGCAGCCACAGAGACAGGGGGAGCGGTGAAAAACTGTTTTTT,-,16,TRBJ1-4,-,TRBV1
CASSSGAGGPYNEQFF,TGTGCCAGCAGCTCGGGAGCGGGAGGGCCCTACAATGAGCAGTTCTTC,-,16,TRBJ2-1,TRBD2,TRBV7-2
CASSFLAGAGETQYF,TGTGCCAGCAGTTTCTTAGCGGGAGCGGGAGAGACCCAGTACTTC,-,15,TRBJ2-5,TRBD2,TRBV5-4
CSVEGGSGGGELFF,TGCAGCGTTGAAGGGGGGAGCGGGGGCGGGGAGCTGTTTTTT,-,14,TRBJ2-2,TRBD2,TRBV29-1
CASSLALRHRYGYTF,TGTGCCAGCAGCTTAGCGCTACGACACCGATATGGCTACACCTTC,-,15,TRBJ1-2,-,TRBV7-9
CASSSGLAPNSPLHF,TGTGCCAGCAGCTCCGGACTGGCTCCTAATTCACCCCTCCACTTT,-,15,TRBJ1-6,-,TRBV5-6
CASSVTGGSVSTDTQYF,TGTGCCAGCAGCGTGACAGGGGGCTCGGTAAGCACAGATACGCAGTATTTT,-,17,TRBJ2-3,TRBD1,TRBV9
CASSQAPNPGTGELFF,TGCGCCAGCAGCCAAGCCCCTAACCCGGGCACCGGGGAGCTGTTTTTT,-,16,TRBJ2-2,-,TRBV4-3
CASSLSYRDSGGWAPLHF,TGTGCCAGCAGTTTATCGTATAGGGACAGTGGGGGTTGGGCACCCCTCCACTTT,-,18,TRBJ1-6,TRBD1,TRBV27
CASSLALRDRGYGYTF,TGTGCCAGCAGCTTAGCCCTCCGGGACAGGGGCTATGGCTACACCTTC,-,16,TRBJ1-2,TRBD1,TRBV11-2
CASSLLPRDTGELFF,TGCGCCAGCAGCTTGCTTCCCAGGGACACCGGGGAGCTGTTTTTT,-,15,TRBJ2-2,-,TRBV5-1
CASSQEDYSRETQYF,TGCGCCAGCAGCCAAGAAGACTACTCCCGGGAGACCCAGTACTTC,-,15,TRBJ2-5,-,TRBV4-1
CSAAKTGAGTF,TGCAGTGCTGCAAAGACAGGCGCTGGGACCTTC,-,11,TRBJ1-2,-,TRBV20-1
CASSLDRGWGKDTEAFF,TGTGCCAGCAGCTTAGATAGGGGGTGGGGGAAGGACACTGAAGCTTTCTTT,-,17,TRBJ1-1,-,TRBV7-2
CASSYGQGNSPLHF,TGTGCCAGCAGTTACGGCCAGGGTAATTCACCCCTCCACTTT,-,14,TRBJ1-6,-,TRBV6-5
CASGLLQGGGWEKLFF,TGTGCTAGTGGTTTGCTCCAAGGGGGGGGCTGGGAAAAACTGTTTTTT,-,16,TRBJ1-4,-,TRBV12-5
CASSRNDRGDSPLHF,TGCGCCAGCAGCCGGAATGACAGGGGTGATTCACCCCTCCACTTT,-,15,TRBJ1-6,TRBD1,TRBV5-1
CASGGAWEETQYF,TGTGCCAGTGGGGGGGCTTGGGAAGAGACCCAGTACTTC,-,13,TRBJ2-5,-,TRBV19
CAIKASGDQETQYF,TGTGCCATCAAAGCTAGCGGGGACCAAGAGACCCAGTACTTC,-,14,TRBJ2-5,TRBD2,TRBV10-3
CASSLSGGDGYTF,TGTGCCAGCAGCTTATCGGGGGGCGATGGCTACACCTTC,few,13,TRBJ1-2,-,TRBV7-9
CASSPVADYYGYTF,TGTGCCAGCAGCCCCGTAGCCGATTACTATGGCTACACCTTC,once,14,TRBJ1-2,-,TRBV7-2
CASSVVPTSVDTQYF,TGTGCCAGCAGCGTAGTTCCCACTAGCGTGGATACGCAGTATTTT,-,15,TRBJ2-3,TRBD2,TRBV9
CASSFQVSYEQYF,TGTGCCAGCAGTTTCCAGGTCTCCTACGAGCAGTACTTC,-,13,TRBJ2-7,-,TRBV27
CATSRETPSGTETRPQHF,TGTGCCACCAGCAGAGAGACCCCCTCAGGAACGGAAACTCGGCCCCAGCATTTT,-,18,TRBJ1-5,-,TRBV15
CASRRILRVNTEAFF,TGTGCCAGCAGGAGGATATTGCGGGTGAACACTGAAGCTTTCTTT,-,15,TRBJ1-1,-,TRBV9
CASSRTGAYEQYF,TGTGCCAGCAGCCGGACAGGAGCCTACGAGCAGTACTTC,-,13,TRBJ2-7,TRBD1,TRBV11-3
CASSLYRDAGYTF,TGTGCCAGCAGCCTGTACAGGGACGCTGGCTACACCTTC,-,13,TRBJ1-2,-,TRBV14
CASSNGQGRQTEAFF,TGTGCCAGTAGTAACGGGCAGGGAAGACAAACTGAAGCTTTCTTT,-,15,TRBJ1-1,-,TRBV19
CASSRLGSRGRSETQYF,TGTGCCAGCAGCAGGCTCGGGTCGCGGGGCCGCTCGGAGACCCAGTACTTC,once,17,TRBJ2-5,-,TRBV7-9
CASSPLFRGDNEQFF,TGTGCCAGCTCACCCCTTTTCAGGGGGGACAATGAGCAGTTCTTC,-,15,TRBJ2-1,-,TRBV18
CAWSVMGQALGEGSQETQYF,TGTGCCTGGAGTGTAATGGGACAGGCGTTGGGGGAGGGATCCCAAGAGACCCAGTACTTC,-,20,TRBJ2-5,-,TRBV30
CATWRQGDTEAFF,TGTGCCACTTGGAGGCAGGGGGACACTGAAGCTTTCTTT,-,13,TRBJ1-1,TRBD1,TRBV19
CASSYVAGERIQYF,TGTGCCAGCAGTTACGTAGCGGGGGAGCGGATTCAGTACTTC,-,14,TRBJ2-4,TRBD2,TRBV6-5
CASSILGNQPQHF,TGTGCCAGTAGTATCCTTGGCAATCAGCCCCAGCATTTT,-,13,TRBJ1-5,-,TRBV19
CASSHRERRDFTDTQYF,TGCGCCAGCAGCCACCGGGAGAGGCGAGACTTCACAGATACGCAGTATTTT,-,17,TRBJ2-3,-,TRBV5-1
CASSPPGPKETQYF,TGTGCCAGCTCACCACCGGGGCCTAAAGAGACCCAGTACTTC,-,14,TRBJ2-5,-,TRBV18
CASSLSRPAGETQYF,TGTGCCAGCAGTTTATCGAGGCCTGCGGGGGAGACCCAGTACTTC,once,15,TRBJ2-5,-,TRBV27
CASSPGRGRQETQYF,TGTGCCAGCTCACCAGGAAGGGGCAGACAAGAGACCCAGTACTTC,-,15,TRBJ2-5,-,TRBV18
CASSFSGQGYGYTF,TGTGCCAGCAGTTTTTCGGGACAGGGCTATGGCTACACCTTC,-,14,TRBJ1-2,TRBD1,TRBV27